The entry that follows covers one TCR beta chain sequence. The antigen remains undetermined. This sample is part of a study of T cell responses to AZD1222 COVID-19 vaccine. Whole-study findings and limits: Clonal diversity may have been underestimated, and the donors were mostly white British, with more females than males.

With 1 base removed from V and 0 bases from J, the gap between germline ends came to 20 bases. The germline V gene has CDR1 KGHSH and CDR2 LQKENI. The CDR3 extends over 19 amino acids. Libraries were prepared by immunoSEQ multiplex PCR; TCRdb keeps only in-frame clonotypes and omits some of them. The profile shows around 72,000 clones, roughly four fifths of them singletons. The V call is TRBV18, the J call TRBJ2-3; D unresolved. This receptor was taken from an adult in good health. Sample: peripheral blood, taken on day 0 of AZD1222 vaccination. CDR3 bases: TGTGCCAGCTCACCACGGCTTCCGCAACTCGCACGTAGCACAGATACGCAGTATTTT. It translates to CASSPRLPQLARSTDTQYF.